Following are 2 T cell receptor beta chains from one sample sequenced in a study of blood T cell repertoires in COVID-19. Using immunoSEQ multiplex PCR, the repertoire was profiled, and TCRdb retains in-frame clones only, with some absent. In the table there are more than 250,000 clones, roughly 86% of which are singletons. The sample comprised PBMCs or T cells enriched from blood (not recorded which). The receptors come from a woman in her thirties who had recovered from COVID-19.

In nucleotides, the CDR3 is TGTGCCTGCGGGCGGGGGGTCTACACAGATACGCAGTATTTT. Amino acids: CACGRGVYTDTQYF. The V gene is TRBV7-9, the J gene TRBJ2-3, with 8 bases matching TRBD2. V trimming: 11 bases; J trimming: 2 bases; junction bases outside the gene matches: 9. The CDR3 is 14 amino acids. Looked up from germline, CDR1 is SEHNR and CDR2 is FQNEAQ (reference sequence).

The V and J genes are TRBV5-6 and TRBJ2-1, with 9 bases lining up with TRBD1. CDR3 length: 13 residues. The germline gives CDR1 SGHDT, CDR2 YYEEEE. The ends lost 4 bases at V and 6 bases at J; junction bases unmatched: 2. This chain's CDR3 is CASSRTGVNEQFF. In DNA form, the CDR3 reads TGTGCCAGCAGCCGGACAGGGGTCAATGAGCAGTTCTTC.